Included here is one T cell receptor beta chain sequence, with context. Germline V CDR1 and CDR2: LGHDT, YNNKEL (reference sequence). The CDR3 has 14 residues. Trimming took off 1 base at V and 1 base at J, with 7 bases between the two ends. The data originate from a study of blood T cell repertoires in COVID-19. Measured with immunoSEQ multiplex PCR; TCRdb has only the in-frame clones, and not every one. This table has a few hundred thousand clones, 89% appearing once. This clonotype was sampled from a woman between 25 and 40 years old who had recovered from COVID-19. The sequencing input was PBMCs or T cells enriched from blood (not recorded which). This rearrangement joins TRBV3-1 (or the pseudogene TRBV3-2) to TRBJ1-1; unclear D gene. The CDR3 spells CASSQAAENTEAFF. DNA of the CDR3: TGTGCCAGCAGCCAAGCCGCAGAGAACACTGAAGCTTTCTTT.